The 10 T cell receptor beta chains in this list originate from one sample, sequenced in a study of blood T cell repertoires in COVID-19. Sequencing used immunoSEQ multiplex PCR; TCRdb keeps in-frame clones, though not all of them. The sample carries approximately 170,000 clones, 90% recorded once. Material for sequencing was peripheral blood. The origin of the receptors is a man between 60 and 70 years old with active or convalescent COVID-19.

The V and J genes are TRBV10-2 and TRBJ1-1; 9 bases fit TRBD1. J was trimmed by 4 bases and V by 5 bases; bases with no gene match: 5. The germline V gene encodes CDR1 WSHSY and CDR2 SAAADI. CDR3 length: 14 amino acids. DNA for the CDR3: TGCGCCAGCAGTCAACAGGGGGCGCCCACTGAAGCTTTCTTT. Encoded protein: CASSQQGAPTEAFF.

The rearrangement uses TRBV19 and TRBJ1-1; TRBD1 might be the D (6 bases). CDR3 length: 14 amino acids. Per the germline V gene, CDR1 is LNHDA and CDR2 is SQIVND (reference sequence). V dropped 6 bases and J dropped 1 base, with 12 bases sitting between them. The CDR3 loop is CASRAGDRNTEAFF. CDR3 nucleotide sequence: TGTGCCAGTAGGGCAGGGGACCGGAACACTGAAGCTTTCTTT.

The chain recombines TRBV7-9 with TRBJ1-3; tentatively, D is TRBD1 (6 bases). This CDR3 region has 16 residues. Germline CDR1 reads SEHNR; CDR2 reads FQNEAQ (reference sequence). Trimming removed 2 bases at V and 2 bases at J, with 13 bases between. DNA for the CDR3: TGTGCCAGCAGCTTAAGCACAGGGTCAGCTGGAAACACCATATATTTT. The encoded protein is CASSLSTGSAGNTIYF.

Note on this clone: At the DNA level, this CDR3 is encoded by other sequences in the same sample as well. The V and J genes are TRBV5-4 and TRBJ2-2; 8 bases are a match to TRBD2. The CDR3 contains 15 residues. The V segment lost 0 bases and the J segment 3 bases; nucleotides outside the gene matches: 1. Germline assignment: CDR1 SGHNT and CDR2 YYREEE (reference sequence). CDR3 sequence reads: CASSLAGRDTGELFF. CDR3 nucleotides: TGTGCCAGCAGCTTGGCCGGGAGGGACACCGGGGAGCTGTTTTTT.

The V and J genes are TRBV27 and TRBJ1-6; D may be TRBD1 (6 bases). V shed 5 bases and J shed 0 bases, with 14 bases lying between them. This CDR3 comprises 17 residues. Germline V CDR1 and CDR2: MNHEY, SMNVEV (reference sequence). In DNA form, the CDR3 reads TGTGCCAGCAGTGCCGATCGGGACACCTCCTATAATTCACCCCTCCACTTT. It specifies CASSADRDTSYNSPLHF.

The V gene is TRBV7-8, the J gene TRBJ1-3, with D tentatively TRBD1 (6 bases). Germline V gene sequence: CDR1 SGHVS, CDR2 FQNEAQ. V lost 0 bases, J lost 0 bases, and 15 bases lay in between. The CDR3 spans 18 residues. The CDR3 reads CASSLAPRQASSGNTIYF. The CDR3 DNA reads as TGTGCCAGCAGCTTAGCGCCGAGACAGGCATCCTCTGGAAACACCATATATTTT.

The rearrangement links TRBV3-1 (or the pseudogene TRBV3-2) to TRBJ1-2; 7 nucleotides agree with TRBD1. V shed 4 bases, J shed 8 bases, and the junction held 16 bases outside the gene matches. Looked up from germline, CDR1 is LGHDT and CDR2 is YNNKEL (reference sequence). The CDR3 loop spans 16 amino acids. The CDR3 region is CASSPRQGTFVRGYTF. CDR3 nucleotide sequence: TGTGCCAGCAGCCCTCGACAGGGTACATTCGTTCGGGGCTACACCTTC.

Notes on this clone: Distinct nucleotide sequences in the sample also encode this CDR3. The V call is TRBV6-5, the J call TRBJ1-2; D is undetermined. This CDR3 contains 13 residues. Germline CDR1 and CDR2: MNHEY and SVGAGI. Trimming stripped 3 bases from V and 4 bases from J, with 9 bases between. CDR3 residues: CASSYVGGYGYTF. In DNA form, the CDR3 reads TGTGCCAGCAGTTATGTGGGAGGCTATGGCTACACCTTC.

This sequence joins TRBV4-1 and TRBJ2-2; TRBD1 aligns across 7 bases. From germline, CDR1 is MGHRA and CDR2 YSYEKL. The CDR3 length is 15 residues. Germline trimming cut 5 bases from V and 6 bases from J; bases unmatched to any gene: 9. CDR3 protein: CASSSQGLEPGELFF. The CDR3 DNA follows: TGCGCCAGCAGCTCACAGGGGTTAGAACCCGGGGAGCTGTTTTTT.

J is TRBJ2-7 and V is TRBV5-1; the D gene is possibly TRBD2 (6 bases). With 6 bases removed from V and 4 bases from J, the gap between germline ends came to 17 bases. The CDR3 contains 14 residues. Germline V gene data show CDR1 as SGHRS and CDR2 as YFSETQ. CDR3 coding DNA: TGCGCCAGCACCGTCGCAGCGGAGGGTTACGAGCAGTACTTC. This encodes CASTVAAEGYEQYF.